The 2 T cell receptor beta chains in this list originate from one sample, sequenced in a study of T cell repertoires in cytomegalovirus infection. Each CDR3 protein gets one entry after TCRdb re-called the reads with MiXCR. This table holds 450,000 to 550,000 distinct CDR3 sequences, approximately 15% found once. The specimen was CD8+ T cells from PBMCs. The origin of the receptors is a human donor in good health (CMV status not recorded). Some clones in this sample may be carry-over from other donors' samples.

This clonotype was seen at least ten times. V gene TRBV7-6 combines with J gene TRBJ2-3; TRBD2 aligns across 13 bases. Germline lookup yields CDR1 SGHVS and CDR2 FNYEAQ. Trimming took 4 bases from V and 7 from J; bases not matched to a gene: 8. CDR3 size: 16 residues. Written as DNA, the CDR3 is TGTGCCAGCAGCTCACAACTAGCGGGGGGGACTAATACGCAGTATTTT. Its protein is CASSSQLAGGTNTQYF.

This clonotype was seen many times. The chain has TRBV15 and TRBJ1-2; TRBD1 matches 10 bases. V was pared by 3 bases and J by 5 bases, with 3 bases of the junction left unmatched. This CDR3 has 14 residues. The germline CDR1 and CDR2 sequences are LNHNV and YYDKDF (reference sequence). CDR3 region: CATSRTGGGYGYTF. The CDR3 DNA reads TGTGCCACCAGCAGGACAGGGGGCGGTTATGGCTACACCTTC.